These 5 T cell receptor beta chains were sequenced from one sample in a study of blood T cell repertoires in COVID-19. TCRdb's copy holds only in-frame clones and misses some; the assay was immunoSEQ multiplex PCR. The sample lists a few hundred thousand clones; roughly 88% were seen once. The sequenced material came from peripheral blood. The receptors derive from a woman aged 70 to 79 with acute or convalescent COVID-19.

This clone was counted only a few times. Other DNA sequences in this sample translate to the same CDR3. In DNA, the CDR3 is TGTGCCTGGAGTGTAGGGGGGGTTGGTTCACCCCTCCACTTT. Protein product: CAWSVGGVGSPLHF. The chain carries TRBV30 and TRBJ1-6, with D possibly TRBD1 on 6 matching bases. This CDR3 comprises 14 residues. The ends were cut back, 0 bases at V and 9 bases at J, with 12 bases in the middle. CDR1 is GTSNPN, CDR2 SVGIG, per germline (reference sequence).

The chain joins TRBV6-5 to TRBJ2-7; tentative D call: TRBD2 (5 bases). Trimming removed 2 bases at V and 0 bases at J, with 14 bases between. This CDR3 contains 16 residues. The V gene's germline CDR1 is MNHEY and CDR2 SVGAGI. Here the CDR3 DNA reads TGTGCCAGCAGTTACAATTCGGGGTGGGACTCCTACGAGCAGTACTTC. Translating it yields CASSYNSGWDSYEQYF.

Concerning this clone itself: Other DNA variants within this sample encode the same CDR3. V and J are TRBV5-4 and TRBJ2-3, with D tentatively TRBD2 (7 bases). Germline loops: CDR1 SGHNT, CDR2 YYREEE (reference sequence). The CDR3 loop spans 14 amino acids. V was cut by 2 bases and J by 3 bases, with 10 bases left in between. The CDR3 loop reads CASSLGGGTDTQYF. The CDR3 region has the DNA TGTGCCAGCAGCTTAGGGGGGGGGACAGATACGCAGTATTTT.

The chain is built from TRBV5-1 and TRBJ1-5; TRBD1 is a possible D gene (6 bases). The V end was cut by 3 bases, the J end by 5 bases, with 9 bases between. Germline CDR1 reads SGHRS; CDR2 reads YFSETQ. The CDR3 runs 13 residues. CDR3 nucleotides: TGCGCCAGCAGCTCGGACAGCCATCAGCCCCAGCATTTT. Amino acids: CASSSDSHQPQHF.

The rearrangement links TRBV18 to TRBJ1-2; 7 nucleotides match TRBD1. V dropped 3 bases and J dropped 8; count of bases not matched to a gene: 15. This CDR3 region has 16 residues. Germline V gene lookup returns CDR1 KGHSH and CDR2 LQKENI. The CDR3 nucleotides are TGTGCCAGCTCACCTGCTAGGGACAGAACGACAAGCGGCTACACCTTC. Translated: CASSPARDRTTSGYTF.